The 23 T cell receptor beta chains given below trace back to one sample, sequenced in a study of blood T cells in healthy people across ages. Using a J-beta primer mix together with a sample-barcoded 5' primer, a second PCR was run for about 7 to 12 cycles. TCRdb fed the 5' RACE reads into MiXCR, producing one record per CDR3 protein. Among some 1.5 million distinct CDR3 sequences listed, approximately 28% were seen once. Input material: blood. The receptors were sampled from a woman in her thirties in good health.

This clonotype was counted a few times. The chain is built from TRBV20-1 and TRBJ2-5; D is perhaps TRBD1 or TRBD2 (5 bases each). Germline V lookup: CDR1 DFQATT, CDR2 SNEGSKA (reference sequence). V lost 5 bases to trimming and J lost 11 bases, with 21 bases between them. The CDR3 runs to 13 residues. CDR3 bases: TGCAGTGCTGGGGGACCCCAGTTGGGGGAGCAGTACTTC. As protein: CSAGGPQLGEQYF.

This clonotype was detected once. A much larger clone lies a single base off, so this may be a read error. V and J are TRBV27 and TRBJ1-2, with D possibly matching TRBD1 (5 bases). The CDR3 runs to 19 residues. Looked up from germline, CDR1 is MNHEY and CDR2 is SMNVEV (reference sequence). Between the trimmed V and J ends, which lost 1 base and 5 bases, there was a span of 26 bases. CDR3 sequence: CASSLYGALGGVTPYGYTF. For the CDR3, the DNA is TGTGCCAGCAGTTTATACGGGGCTCTCGGCGGAGTAACCCCGTATGGCTACACCTTC.

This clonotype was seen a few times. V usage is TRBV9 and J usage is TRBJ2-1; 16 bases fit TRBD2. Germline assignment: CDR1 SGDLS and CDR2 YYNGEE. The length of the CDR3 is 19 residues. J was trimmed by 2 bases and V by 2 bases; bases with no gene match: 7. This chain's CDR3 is CASSVGTSGRVGPYNEQFF. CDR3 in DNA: TGTGCCAGCAGCGTTGGGACTAGCGGGAGGGTTGGCCCCTACAATGAGCAGTTCTTC.

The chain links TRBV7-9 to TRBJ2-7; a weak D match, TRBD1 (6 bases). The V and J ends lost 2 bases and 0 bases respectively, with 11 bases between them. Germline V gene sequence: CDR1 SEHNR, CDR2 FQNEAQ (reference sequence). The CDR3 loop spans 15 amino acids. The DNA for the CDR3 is TGTGCCAGCAGCTTATACAGGGATAACTCCTACGAGCAGTACTTC. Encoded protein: CASSLYRDNSYEQYF.

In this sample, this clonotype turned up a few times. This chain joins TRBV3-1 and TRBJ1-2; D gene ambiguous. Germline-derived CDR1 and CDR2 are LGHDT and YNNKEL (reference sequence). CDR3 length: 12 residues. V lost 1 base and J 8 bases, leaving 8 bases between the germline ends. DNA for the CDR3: TGTGCCAGCAGCCAAGGGGTGAGCGGCTACACCTTC. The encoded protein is CASSQGVSGYTF.

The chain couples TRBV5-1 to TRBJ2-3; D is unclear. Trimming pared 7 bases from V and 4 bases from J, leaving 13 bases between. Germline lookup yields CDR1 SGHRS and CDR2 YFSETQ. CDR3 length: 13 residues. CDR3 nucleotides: TGCGCCAGCCGAACTCGCAGCTCAGATACGCAGTATTTT. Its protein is CASRTRSSDTQYF.

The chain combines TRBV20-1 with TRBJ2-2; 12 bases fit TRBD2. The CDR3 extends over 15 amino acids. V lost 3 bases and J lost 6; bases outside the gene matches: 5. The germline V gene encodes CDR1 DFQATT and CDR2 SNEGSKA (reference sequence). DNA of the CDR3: TGCAGTGCTAGTCTAGCGGGAGGGCCATCCGGGGAGCTGTTTTTT. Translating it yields CSASLAGGPSGELFF.

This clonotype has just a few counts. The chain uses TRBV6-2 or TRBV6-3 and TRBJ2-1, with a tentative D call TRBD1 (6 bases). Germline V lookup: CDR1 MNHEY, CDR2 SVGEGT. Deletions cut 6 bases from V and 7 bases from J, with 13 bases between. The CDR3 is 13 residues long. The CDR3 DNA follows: TGTGCCAGCAGAGCCACTACAGGGAATGAGCAGTTCTTC. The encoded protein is CASRATTGNEQFF.

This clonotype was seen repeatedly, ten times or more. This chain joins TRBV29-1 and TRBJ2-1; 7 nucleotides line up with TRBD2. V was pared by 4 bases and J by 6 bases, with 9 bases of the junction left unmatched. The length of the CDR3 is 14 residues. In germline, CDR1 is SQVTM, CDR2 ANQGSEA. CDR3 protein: CSVVPGRLVNEQFF. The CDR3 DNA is TGCAGCGTTGTTCCCGGGAGGCTAGTCAATGAGCAGTTCTTC.

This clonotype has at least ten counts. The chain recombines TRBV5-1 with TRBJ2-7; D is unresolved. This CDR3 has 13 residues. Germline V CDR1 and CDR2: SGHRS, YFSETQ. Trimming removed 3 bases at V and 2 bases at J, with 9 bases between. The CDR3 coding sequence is TGCGCCAGCAGCTCTGCACTTGCCTACGAGCAGTACTTC. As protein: CASSSALAYEQYF. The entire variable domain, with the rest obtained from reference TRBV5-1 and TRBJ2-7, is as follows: KAGVTQTPRYLIKTRGQQVTLSCSPISGHRSVSWYQQTPGQGLQFLFEYFSETQRNKGNFPGRFSGRQFSNSRSEMNVSTLELGDSALYLCASSSALAYEQYFGPGTRLTVT.

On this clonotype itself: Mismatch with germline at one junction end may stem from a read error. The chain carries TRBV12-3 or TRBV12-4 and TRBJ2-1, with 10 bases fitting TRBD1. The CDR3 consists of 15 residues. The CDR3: CASSLGQGSYNERFF. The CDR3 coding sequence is TGTGCCAGCAGTTTGGGACAGGGGTCATACAATGAGCGGTTCTTC.

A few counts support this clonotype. The CDR3 bases are TGTGCCATCAGTGGTAAGGGTCGGGTGGACAACACTGAAGCTTTCTTT. Translating gives CAISGKGRVDNTEAFF. This chain joins TRBV10-3 and TRBJ1-1; D unclear. The CDR3 runs 16 residues. V shed 4 bases and J shed 2 bases, with 17 bases lying between them. Germline V gene lookup returns CDR1 ENHRY and CDR2 SYGVKD.

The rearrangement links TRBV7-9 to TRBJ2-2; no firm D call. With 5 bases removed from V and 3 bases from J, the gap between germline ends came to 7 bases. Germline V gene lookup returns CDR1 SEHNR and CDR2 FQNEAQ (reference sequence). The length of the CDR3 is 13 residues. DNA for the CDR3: TGTGCCAGCAGCGCACACGACACCGGGGAGCTGTTTTTT. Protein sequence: CASSAHDTGELFF.

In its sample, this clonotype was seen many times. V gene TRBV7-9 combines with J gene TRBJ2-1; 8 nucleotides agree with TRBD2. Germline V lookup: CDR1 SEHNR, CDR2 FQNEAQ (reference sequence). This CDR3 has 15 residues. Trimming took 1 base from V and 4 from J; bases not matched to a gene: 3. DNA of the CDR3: TGTGCCAGCAGCTTAGGGACTAGCAGATACAATGAGCAGTTCTTC. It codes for CASSLGTSRYNEQFF.

The CDR3: CANTPGQGWDSNQPQHF. Here the CDR3 DNA reads TGTGCCAACACTCCGGGACAGGGTTGGGATAGCAATCAGCCCCAGCATTTT. The genes are TRBV12-3 or TRBV12-4 and TRBJ1-5, with 9 bases aligning to TRBD1. The V gene end was trimmed by 10 bases and the J gene end by 0 bases; junction bases not matched to a gene: 13. The CDR3 extends over 17 amino acids.

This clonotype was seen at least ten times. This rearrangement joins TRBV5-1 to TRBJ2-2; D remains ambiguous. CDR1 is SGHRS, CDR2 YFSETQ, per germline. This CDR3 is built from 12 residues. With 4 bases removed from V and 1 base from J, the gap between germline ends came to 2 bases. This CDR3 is CASSGNTGELFF. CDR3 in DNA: TGCGCCAGCAGCGGGAACACCGGGGAGCTGTTTTTT.

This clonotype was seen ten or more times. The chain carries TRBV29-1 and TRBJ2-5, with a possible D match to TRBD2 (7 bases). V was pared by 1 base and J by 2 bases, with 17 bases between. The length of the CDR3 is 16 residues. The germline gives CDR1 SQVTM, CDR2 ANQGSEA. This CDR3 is CSVEVPRGGGQETQYF. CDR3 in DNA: TGCAGCGTTGAAGTGCCTCGGGGAGGGGGACAAGAGACCCAGTACTTC.

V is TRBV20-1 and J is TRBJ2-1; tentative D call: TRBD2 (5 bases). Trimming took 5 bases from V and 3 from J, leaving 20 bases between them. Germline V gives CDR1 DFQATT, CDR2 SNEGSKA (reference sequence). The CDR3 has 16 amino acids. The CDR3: CSAGSIERANYNEQFF. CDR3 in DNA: TGCAGTGCTGGGTCGATCGAGAGGGCCAACTACAATGAGCAGTTCTTC.

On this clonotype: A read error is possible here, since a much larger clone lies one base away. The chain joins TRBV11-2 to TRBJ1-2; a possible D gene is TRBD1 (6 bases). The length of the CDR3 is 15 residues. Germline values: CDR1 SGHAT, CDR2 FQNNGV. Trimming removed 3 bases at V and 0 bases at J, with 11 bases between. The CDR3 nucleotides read TGTGCCAGCAGCTTGGGGGGGCCAGCTAACTATGGCTACACCTTC. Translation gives CASSLGGPANYGYTF.

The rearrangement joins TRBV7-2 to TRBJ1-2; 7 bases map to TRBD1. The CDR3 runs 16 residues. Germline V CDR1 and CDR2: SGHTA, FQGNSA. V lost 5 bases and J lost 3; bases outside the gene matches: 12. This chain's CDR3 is CASSALQGRSDYGYTF. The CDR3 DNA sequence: TGTGCCAGCAGCGCCTTACAGGGGAGGAGTGACTATGGCTACACCTTC.

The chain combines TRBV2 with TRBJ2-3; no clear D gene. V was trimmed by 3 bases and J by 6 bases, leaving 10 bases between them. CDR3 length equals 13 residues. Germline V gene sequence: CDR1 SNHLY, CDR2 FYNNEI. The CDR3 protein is CASSDDLWDTQYF. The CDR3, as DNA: TGTGCCAGCAGTGACGATCTCTGGGATACGCAGTATTTT.

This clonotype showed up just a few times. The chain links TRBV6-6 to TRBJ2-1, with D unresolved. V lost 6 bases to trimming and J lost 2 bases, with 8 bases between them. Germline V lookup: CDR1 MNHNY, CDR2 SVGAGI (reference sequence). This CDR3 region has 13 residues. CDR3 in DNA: TGTGCCAGCAGGCTTGACGCCTACAATGAGCAGTTCTTC. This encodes CASRLDAYNEQFF.

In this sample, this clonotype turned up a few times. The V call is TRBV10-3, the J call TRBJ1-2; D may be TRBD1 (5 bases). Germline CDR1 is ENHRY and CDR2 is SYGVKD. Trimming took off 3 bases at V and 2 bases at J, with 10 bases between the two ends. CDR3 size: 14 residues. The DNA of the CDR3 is TGTGCCATCAGTGAAGGGGAATCCAACTATGGCTACACCTTC. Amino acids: CAISEGESNYGYTF.